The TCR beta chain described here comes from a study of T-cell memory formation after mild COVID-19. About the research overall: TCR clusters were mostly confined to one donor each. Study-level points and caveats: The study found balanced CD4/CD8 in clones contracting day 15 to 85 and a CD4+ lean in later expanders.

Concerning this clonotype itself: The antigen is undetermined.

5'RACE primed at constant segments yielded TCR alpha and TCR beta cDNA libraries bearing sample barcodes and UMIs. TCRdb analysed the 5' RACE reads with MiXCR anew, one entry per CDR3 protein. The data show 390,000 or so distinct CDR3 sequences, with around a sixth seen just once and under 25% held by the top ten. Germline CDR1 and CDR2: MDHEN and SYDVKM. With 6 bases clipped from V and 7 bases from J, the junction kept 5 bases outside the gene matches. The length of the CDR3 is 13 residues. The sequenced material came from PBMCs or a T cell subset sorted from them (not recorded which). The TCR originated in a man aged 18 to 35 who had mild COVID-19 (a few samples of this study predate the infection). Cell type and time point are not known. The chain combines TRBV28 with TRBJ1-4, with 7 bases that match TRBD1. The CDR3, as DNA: TGTGCCAGCAGACGGGACAGACTTGAAAAACTGTTTTTT. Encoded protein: CASRRDRLEKLFF.